The rows below give T cell receptor beta chains drawn from one sample of a study of T-cell memory formation after mild COVID-19. MiXCR was run by TCRdb on the 5' RACE reads, yielding one entry per CDR3 protein. Here the sample spans 250,000 to 400,000 distinct CDR3 sequences, 13% to 15% being singletons. The material sequenced was PBMCs or a T cell subset sorted from them (not recorded which). These receptors were obtained from a man aged 18 to 30 who had mild COVID-19 (a few samples of this study predate the infection). Cell type and time point are not known. CDR3s include the opening cysteine and the closing phenylalanine or tryptophan. A D gene is named only where the DNA matches it firmly. Size is stated for part of the rows, as once, few or many counts, or as a class when the clone is expanded.

TRBJ2-3 | many | TRBV7-2 | - | CASSLVLGGPGDTQYF | TGTGCCAGCAGCTTAGTTCTAGGGGGGCCGGGAGATACGCAGTATTTT
TRBJ1-5 | few | TRBV2 | - | CASKREQYSNQPQHF | TGTGCCAGCAAACGGGAGCAGTATAGCAATCAGCCCCAGCATTTT
TRBJ1-1 | - | TRBV19 | - | CASRDLLAGAFF | TGTGCCAGTAGGGATCTGCTGGCGGGAGCTTTCTTT
TRBJ2-1 | - | TRBV3-1 | - | CASSLRRWGDNEQFF | TGTGCCAGCAGCCTTAGGAGGTGGGGGGACAATGAGCAGTTCTTC
TRBJ2-5 | many | TRBV7-2 | TRBD2 | CASSPTQSSGPHF | TGTGCCAGCAGCCCAACCCAATCTAGCGGTCCCCACTTC
TRBJ2-7 | - | TRBV10-3 | - | CAISESLGGEGHEQYF | TGTGCCATCAGTGAGTCTCTCGGGGGTGAGGGCCACGAGCAGTACTTC
TRBJ2-1 | few | TRBV6-1 | - | CASQWGPMSSYNEQFF | TGTGCCAGCCAGTGGGGGCCTATGAGCTCCTACAATGAGCAGTTCTTC
TRBJ1-2 | - | TRBV7-6 | - | CASSLDGGGYGYTF | TGTGCCAGCAGCCTGGACGGGGGGGGCTATGGCTACACCTTC
TRBJ2-7 | - | TRBV7-3 | - | CASSTQERTEQYF | TGTGCCAGCAGCACCCAGGAGAGGACCGAGCAGTACTTC
TRBJ2-5 | - | TRBV7-2 | TRBD2 | CASSSTGLARGTQYF | TGTGCCAGCAGCTCGACCGGACTAGCCCGGGGGACCCAGTACTTC
TRBJ2-3 | few | TRBV4-3 | - | CASSQVGALGDTQYF | TGCGCCAGCAGCCAAGTGGGGGCGCTTGGAGATACGCAGTATTTT
TRBJ2-2 | - | TRBV5-6 | TRBD1 | CASSTRTGVIGELFF | TGTGCCAGCAGCACCAGGACAGGGGTGATCGGGGAGCTGTTTTTT
TRBJ1-2 | few | TRBV9 | - | CASSVDSNLYGYTF | TGTGCCAGCAGCGTAGACAGTAACTTATATGGCTACACCTTC
TRBJ2-1 | - | TRBV12-3/TRBV12-4 | TRBD1 | CASLPGTGPYNEQFF | TGTGCCAGCCTTCCGGGGACAGGCCCCTACAATGAGCAGTTCTTC
TRBJ2-3 | - | TRBV7-2 | - | CASSLTYREDTQYF | TGTGCCAGCAGCCTCACCTACAGGGAGGATACGCAGTATTTT
TRBJ2-6 | few | TRBV4-3 | - | CASSQERQTAGANVLTF | TGCGCCAGCAGCCAAGAGAGGCAGACTGCCGGGGCCAACGTCCTGACTTTC
TRBJ2-1 | many | TRBV5-1 | TRBD1 | CASSLGQGPGDEQFF | TGCGCCAGCAGCTTGGGACAGGGGCCAGGGGATGAGCAGTTCTTC
TRBJ2-6 | - | TRBV12-3/TRBV12-4 | - | CAAANAGANVLTF | TGTGCCGCAGCCAATGCTGGGGCCAACGTCCTGACTTTC
TRBJ2-2 | - | TRBV30 | - | CAWSKGNTGELFF | TGTGCCTGGAGTAAGGGGAACACCGGGGAGCTGTTTTTT
TRBJ1-5 | many | TRBV7-9 | - | CASSLGQDHQPQHF | TGTGCCAGCAGCTTAGGGCAGGACCATCAGCCCCAGCATTTT
TRBJ2-1 | - | TRBV20-1 | TRBD2 | CSARAGSGAPRNEQFF | TGCAGTGCTAGAGCGGGTAGCGGGGCCCCTCGCAATGAGCAGTTCTTC
TRBJ2-6 | many | TRBV4-1 | TRBD1 | CASSPWTGSPSGANVLTF | TGCGCCAGCAGCCCCTGGACAGGGTCCCCCTCTGGGGCCAACGTCCTGACTTTC
TRBJ1-1 | few | TRBV5-1 | - | CASSLAGGPSPKAFF | TGCGCCAGCAGCTTGGCGGGGGGCCCCAGCCCCAAAGCTTTCTTT
TRBJ2-5 | few | TRBV4-3 | TRBD2 | CASSQGATSGGAETQYF | TGCGCCAGCAGCCAAGGCGCAACTAGCGGGGGGGCGGAGACCCAGTACTTC
TRBJ2-3 | - | TRBV5-1 | - | CASSPRGGRWDGYTDTQYF | TGCGCCAGCAGCCCCCGAGGGGGTCGGTGGGACGGATACACAGATACGCAGTATTTT
TRBJ2-5 | few | TRBV12-3/TRBV12-4 | - | CASMGEGGETQYF | TGTGCCAGCATGGGCGAGGGTGGAGAGACCCAGTACTTC
TRBJ2-5 | many | TRBV5-5 | TRBD2 | CASSFSRGGLLQKTQYF | TGTGCCAGCAGCTTCTCGCGGGGGGGACTTTTACAAAAGACCCAGTACTTC
TRBJ1-2 | few | TRBV28 | - | CASYQTSYTF | TGTGCCAGCTACCAAACAAGCTACACCTTC
TRBJ2-3 | few | TRBV4-1 | - | CASSPPGGAGTDTQYF | TGCGCCAGCAGCCCCCCTGGGGGGGCTGGCACAGATACGCAGTATTTT
TRBJ2-5 | - | TRBV3-1 | - | CASSQVRETQYF | TGTGCCAGCAGCCAAGTCAGGGAGACCCAGTACTTC
TRBJ1-2 | few | TRBV7-9 | TRBD1 | CASSSGQADNYGYTF | TGTGCCAGCAGCTCCGGACAGGCTGATAACTATGGCTACACCTTC
TRBJ2-3 | medium-sized | TRBV6-4 | TRBD1 | CASSPGQATDTQYF | TGTGCCAGCAGCCCTGGACAGGCAACAGATACGCAGTATTTT
TRBJ1-1 | - | TRBV6-5 | - | CASRHRVEEGEAFF | TGTGCCAGCAGACACAGGGTAGAGGAGGGTGAAGCTTTCTTT
TRBJ2-1 | many | TRBV5-5 | TRBD1 | CASSRQRTGGREGLYNEQFF | TGTGCCAGCAGCCGACAGAGGACAGGGGGACGAGAGGGACTCTACAATGAGCAGTTCTTC
TRBJ2-1 | few | TRBV4-3 | TRBD2 | CASSRVAGLAGGHNEQFF | TGCGCCAGCAGCCGAGTTGCAGGACTAGCGGGGGGCCACAATGAGCAGTTCTTC
TRBJ1-1 | many | TRBV12-3/TRBV12-4 | - | CASSLLGTEAFF | TGTGCCAGCAGTTTACTGGGAACTGAAGCTTTCTTT
TRBJ2-1 | - | TRBV28 | - | CASSFAGRGPNNEQFF | TGTGCCAGCAGTTTTGCGGGCCGGGGGCCAAACAATGAGCAGTTCTTC
TRBJ2-1 | - | TRBV4-1 | - | CASSQERASANEQFF | TGCGCCAGCAGCCAAGAAAGGGCTAGCGCTAATGAGCAGTTCTTC
TRBJ2-3 | - | TRBV10-3 | - | CAISESTAGDTDTQYF | TGTGCCATCAGTGAGTCGACGGCAGGGGACACAGATACGCAGTATTTT
TRBJ1-1 | medium-sized | TRBV7-2 | TRBD1 | CASSYRQGTEAFF | TGTGCCAGCAGCTACCGACAGGGCACTGAAGCTTTCTTT
TRBJ2-3 | - | TRBV7-2 | TRBD2 | CASSSGLAGKTQYF | TGTGCCAGCAGCTCGGGACTAGCGGGGAAGACGCAGTATTTT
TRBJ1-1 | few | TRBV7-9 | TRBD1 | CASSSRDRENTEAFF | TGTGCCAGCAGCTCTCGGGACAGGGAGAACACTGAAGCTTTCTTT
TRBJ2-7 | - | TRBV5-5 | - | CASSSRSEQYF | TGTGCCAGCAGCTCCAGGTCCGAGCAGTACTTC
TRBJ1-4 | - | TRBV5-1 | TRBD1 | CASSFSRLDGTGSEKLFF | TGCGCCAGCAGCTTTTCCCGATTGGATGGGACAGGGAGTGAAAAACTGTTTTTT
TRBJ1-2 | - | TRBV10-1 | - | CASSESRGLGFYGYTF | TGCGCCAGCAGTGAGTCGAGAGGGCTGGGATTCTATGGCTACACCTTC
TRBJ2-7 | - | TRBV6-6 | TRBD1 | CASSHQAPGQGYEQYF | TGTGCCAGCAGTCACCAGGCTCCGGGACAGGGCTACGAGCAGTACTTC
TRBJ2-3 | - | TRBV4-1 | TRBD2 | CASSLFSLAVTDTQYF | TGCGCCAGCAGCCTCTTCTCACTAGCGGTCACAGATACGCAGTATTTT
TRBJ1-2 | - | TRBV7-3 | - | CASSAARETRPSF | TGTGCCAGCAGCGCCGCCAGAGAGACTAGACCCAGCTTC
TRBJ1-2 | few | TRBV5-1 | - | CASSFTGNYGYTF | TGCGCCAGCAGCTTTACAGGGAACTATGGCTACACCTTC
TRBJ2-7 | - | TRBV7-2 | TRBD1 | CASSLDRGYFYEQYF | TGTGCCAGCAGCTTAGACAGGGGCTACTTCTACGAGCAGTACTTC
TRBJ2-1 | - | TRBV6-2/TRBV6-3 | - | CASRPPRTGDSYNEQFF | TGTGCCAGCAGGCCCCCTCGTACGGGGGACTCCTACAATGAGCAGTTCTTC
TRBJ1-3 | many | TRBV12-3/TRBV12-4 | TRBD1 | CASSFGTGGNTIYF | TGTGCCAGCAGTTTCGGGACAGGTGGAAACACCATATATTTT